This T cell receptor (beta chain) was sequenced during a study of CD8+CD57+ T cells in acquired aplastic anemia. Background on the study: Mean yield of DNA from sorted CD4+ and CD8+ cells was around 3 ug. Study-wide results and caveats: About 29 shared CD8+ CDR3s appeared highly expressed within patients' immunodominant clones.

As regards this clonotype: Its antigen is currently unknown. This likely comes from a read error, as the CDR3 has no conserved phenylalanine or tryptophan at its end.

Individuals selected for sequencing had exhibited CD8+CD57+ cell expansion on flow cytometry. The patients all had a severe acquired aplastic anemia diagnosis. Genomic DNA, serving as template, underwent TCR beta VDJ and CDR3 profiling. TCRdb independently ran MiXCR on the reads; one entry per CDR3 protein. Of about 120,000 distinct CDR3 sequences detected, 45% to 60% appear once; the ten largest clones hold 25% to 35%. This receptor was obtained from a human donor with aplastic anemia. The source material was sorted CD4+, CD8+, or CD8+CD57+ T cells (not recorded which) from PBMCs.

CDR3 bases: TGTGCCAGCGGACTGGAAGGCAGCAATCAGCCCCAGCATTCT. This translates into CASGLEGSNQPQHS. The chain is built from TRBV2 and TRBJ1-5; D is uncertain. Trimming stripped 8 bases from V and 1 base from J, with 12 bases between. Germline V gene data show CDR1 as SNHLY and CDR2 as FYNNEI. CDR3 length: 14 amino acids.